The 20 T cell receptor beta chains given below trace back to one sample, sequenced in a study of shared clonotypes between healthy human individuals. Method: immunoSEQ multiplex PCR; TCRdb's copy keeps in-frame clones and lacks some. The sample contains 2.3 million or so clones, 85% to 95% of which appear only once. Sequencing used naive CD4+ T cells from PBMCs. Described subset: CD45RA+ positively selected. Every receptor here comes from a young man in good health. Some clones in this sample may be carry-over from other donors' samples.

The chain links TRBV25-1 to TRBJ2-4; D is unresolved. V dropped 4 bases and J dropped 1 base, with 14 bases sitting between them. The germline V gene has CDR1 MGHDK and CDR2 SYGVNS. The CDR3 has 16 amino acids. CDR3 in amino acids: CASSGVGLSAKNIQYF. DNA for the CDR3: TGTGCCAGCAGTGGGGTCGGCTTGTCCGCCAAAAACATTCAGTACTTC. Full variable domain (outside the CDR3, taken from reference TRBV25-1 and TRBJ2-4): EADIYQTPRYLVIGTGKKITLECSQTMGHDKMYWYQQDPGMELHLIHYSYGVNSTEKGDLSSESTVSRIRTEHFPLTLESARPSHTSQYLCASSGVGLSAKNIQYFGAGTRLSVL.

The chain links TRBV2 to TRBJ2-5, with D possibly being TRBD1 (5 bases). CDR3 length: 13 residues. Trimming cost V 10 bases and J 5 bases, with 17 bases left between them. The germline CDR1 and CDR2 sequences are SNHLY and FYNNEI. Here the CDR3 reads CANAGLPGETQYF. CDR3 DNA sequence: TGTGCCAACGCAGGGCTACCCGGGGAGACCCAGTACTTC.

As to this clone: Because the CDR3's place on the DNA is in doubt, the DNA is left out and the CDR3 is given as listed by TCRdb. The J gene is TRBJ2-1, the V gene TRBV5-1. Germline-derived CDR1 and CDR2 are SGHRS and YFSETQ. The CDR3 numbers 15 amino acids, ends counted. The chain's CDR3 is CASSLGTGAVYEQFF.

This clone has only one observation. J is TRBJ2-3 and V is TRBV29-1; D remains unclear. The CDR3 has 10 residues. CDR1 and CDR2 (germline): SQVTM, ANQGSEA. With 5 bases removed from V and 7 bases from J, the gap between germline ends came to 7 bases. In DNA, the CDR3 is TGCAGCGTTTTCTCTTATACGCAGTATTTT. It yields the protein CSVFSYTQYF.

This sequence joins TRBV25-1 and TRBJ2-2; 8 bases fit TRBD1. The junction had 3 bases not matched to a gene; V was cut back by 3 bases and J by 6 bases. The CDR3 is 14 residues long. CDR1 is MGHDK, CDR2 SYGVNS, per germline. The CDR3 loop reads CASSDQGASGELFF. The CDR3 DNA reads TGTGCCAGCAGTGACCAGGGGGCATCCGGGGAGCTGTTTTTT. Looking up the rest from reference TRBV25-1 and TRBJ2-2 gives the full variable domain: EADIYQTPRYLVIGTGKKITLECSQTMGHDKMYWYQQDPGMELHLIHYSYGVNSTEKGDLSSESTVSRIRTEHFPLTLESARPSHTSQYLCASSDQGASGELFFGEGSRLTVL.

V is TRBV5-1 and J is TRBJ2-7, with TRBD2 matching 8 bases. CDR3 length: 14 amino acids. From germline, CDR1 is SGHRS and CDR2 YFSETQ. Trimming at V came to 5 bases and at J to 3 bases, leaving 7 bases not matched to a gene. The CDR3 spells CASRGALAGYEQYF. The CDR3, as DNA: TGCGCCAGCAGGGGGGCCCTAGCGGGCTACGAGCAGTACTTC.

This chain links TRBV2 with TRBJ1-5; D not resolved. Trimming took 7 bases from V and 3 from J, leaving 13 bases between them. CDR1 SNHLY and CDR2 FYNNEI come from the germline V gene. CDR3 length: 14 residues. In DNA form, the CDR3 reads TGTGCCAGCACCCGGCTGCAGAACAATCAGCCCCAGCATTTT. Translated: CASTRLQNNQPQHF.

The chain's CDR3 is CASSRGQGAEKLFF. The CDR3 DNA follows: TGTGCCAGCAGCAGGGGACAGGGGGCTGAAAAACTGTTTTTT. This chain uses TRBV6-1 with TRBJ1-4; the match to TRBD1 covers 12 bases. The CDR3 runs to 14 residues. CDR1 is MNHNS, CDR2 SASEGT, per germline. J gave up 7 bases and V 6 bases, and 3 bases lay outside the gene matches.

The J gene is TRBJ2-5, the V gene TRBV18, with a tentative D call TRBD2 (6 bases). The V gene lost 2 bases and the J gene lost 4 bases, with 8 bases spanning the gap. The germline CDR1 and CDR2 sequences are KGHSH and LQKENI. The CDR3 extends over 13 amino acids. This CDR3 reads CASSPTSRETQYF. CDR3 DNA sequence: TGTGCCAGCTCACCAACTAGCAGAGAGACCCAGTACTTC.

CDR3 in amino acids: CASSFGPDTEAFF. The CDR3 coding sequence is TGTGCCAGCAGCTTCGGACCGGACACTGAAGCTTTCTTT. The chain recombines TRBV11-3 with TRBJ1-1; D remains ambiguous. V lost 3 bases, J lost 3 bases, and 8 bases lay in between. CDR1 is SGHNT, CDR2 YENEEA, per germline. The CDR3 runs to 13 residues.

The chain recombines TRBV28 with TRBJ1-5, with D maybe TRBD1 (5 bases). The germline V and J ends were trimmed by 4 bases and 4 bases, with 20 bases remaining between them. Germline loops: CDR1 MDHEN, CDR2 SYDVKM. CDR3 length equals 17 residues. Here the CDR3 reads CASSSRGYAVPNQPQHF. DNA of the CDR3: TGTGCCAGCAGTTCCCGGGGGTACGCTGTCCCGAATCAGCCCCAGCATTTT.

Concerning this clone: The sample has other DNA sequences that encode this CDR3 too. V usage is TRBV6-5 and J usage is TRBJ1-3; D uncertain. The CDR3 loop spans 14 amino acids. The germline gives CDR1 MNHEY, CDR2 SVGAGI. Trimming removed 2 bases at V and 0 bases at J, with 5 bases between. The CDR3 nucleotides read TGTGCCAGCAGTTACAGGGACTCTGGAAACACCATATATTTT. This encodes CASSYRDSGNTIYF.

The chain combines TRBV29-1 with TRBJ2-3; 7 nucleotides match TRBD1. J gave up 0 bases and V 4 bases, and 1 base lay outside the gene matches. The CDR3 consists of 13 residues. Germline V CDR1 and CDR2: SQVTM, ANQGSEA. The CDR3 DNA reads as TGCAGCGTTGGGGGACAGAGCACAGATACGCAGTATTTT. Translation: CSVGGQSTDTQYF.

J is TRBJ2-3 and V is TRBV11-2; D possibly corresponds to TRBD2 (6 bases). Germline values: CDR1 SGHAT, CDR2 FQNNGV. The V end lost 1 base, the J end lost 1 base, and 12 bases lay between the germline ends. The CDR3 contains 16 residues. The CDR3 sequence is CASSLVVERGTDTQYF. Here the CDR3 DNA reads TGTGCCAGCAGCTTAGTCGTCGAGCGGGGCACAGATACGCAGTATTTT.

In regard to this clone: Other DNA sequences in the sample encode the same CDR3. The chain links TRBV30 to TRBJ2-3; D is ambiguous. V gave up 3 bases and J gave up 6 bases, with 7 bases separating them. Germline CDR1 is GTSNPN and CDR2 is SVGIG (reference sequence). This CDR3 is built from 11 residues. CDR3 region: CAWSGADTQYF. As DNA, the CDR3 is TGTGCCTGGAGCGGCGCGGATACGCAGTATTTT.

The chain couples TRBV7-2 to TRBJ2-2; tentative D call: TRBD2 (6 bases). This CDR3 is built from 15 residues. Germline CDR1 and CDR2: SGHTA and FQGNSA. V lost 5 bases, J lost 4 bases, and 14 bases lay in between. The CDR3 region has the DNA TGTGCCAGCAGCCCGGGAGTGACGGGCACCGGGGAGCTGTTTTTT. Amino acid sequence: CASSPGVTGTGELFF.

The chain has TRBV5-4 and TRBJ2-3, with no clear D. Germline assignment: CDR1 SGHNT and CDR2 YYREEE (reference sequence). V was trimmed by 4 bases and J by 5 bases, leaving 17 bases between them. CDR3 length: 15 amino acids. The DNA of the CDR3 is TGTGCCAGCAGCGGCCCCGGGCCTGCGGAAGATACGCAGTATTTT. This encodes CASSGPGPAEDTQYF.

This chain uses TRBV5-4 with TRBJ2-3, with 9 bases identical to TRBD2. The V gene end was trimmed by 1 base and the J gene end by 4 bases; junction bases not matched to a gene: 7. Germline CDR1 reads SGHNT; CDR2 reads YYREEE (reference sequence). The CDR3 is 16 amino acids. The CDR3 DNA reads as TGTGCCAGCAGCTTGTCTCCTAGCGGGACGTCAGATACGCAGTATTTT. Translating it yields CASSLSPSGTSDTQYF.

This chain links TRBV7-2 with TRBJ2-1, with 9 bases matching TRBD1. There are 15 residues in the CDR3. The V and J ends lost 5 bases and 4 bases, in that order; junction bases with no gene match: 6. Germline V gene data show CDR1 as SGHTA and CDR2 as FQGNSA. The CDR3 sequence: CASSPDRGLYNEQFF. DNA of the CDR3: TGTGCCAGCAGCCCGGACAGGGGACTATACAATGAGCAGTTCTTC. Filled out from reference TRBV7-2 and TRBJ2-1, the complete variable domain reads GAGVSQSPSNKVTEKGKDVELRCDPISGHTALYWYRQSLGQGLEFLIYFQGNSAPDKSGLPSDRFSAERTGGSVSTLTIQRTQQEDSAVYLCASSPDRGLYNEQFFGPGTRLTVL.

J is TRBJ2-2 and V is TRBV9, with 9 positions matching TRBD2. The CDR3 totals 15 residues. V shed 4 bases and J 4 bases; nucleotides not matched to a gene: 5. Germline CDR1 and CDR2: SGDLS and YYNGEE. The CDR3 nucleotides read TGTGCCAGCAGCCCACCAGCGGGAGGCACCGGGGAGCTGTTTTTT. Its protein is CASSPPAGGTGELFF.